These T cell receptor beta chains were read from a single sample in a study of blood T cells in healthy people across ages. TCRdb reprocessed the 5' RACE reads via MiXCR and lists one record per CDR3 protein. The data show fewer than 700,000 distinct CDR3 sequences, 47% seen once. Sequenced: blood. These TCRs come from a man older than 75 in good health. The CDR3 runs from the conserved cysteine through the conserved F or W. Fields, in order: clone size, J gene, D gene, V gene, CDR3 protein, CDR3 DNA. The D gene is left open where the match is weak. Some rows mark clone size as missing; the rest say once, few, many or name a class of expanded clone.

>few|TRBJ2-1|TRBD1|TRBV20-1
CSARDTGQFYEQFF
TGCAGTGCTAGAGACACGGGACAGTTCTATGAGCAGTTCTTC
>many|TRBJ2-7|NA|TRBV27
CASSRAGSYEQYF
TGTGCCAGCAGTCGGGCAGGCTCCTACGAGCAGTACTTC
>few|TRBJ2-7|NA|TRBV4-3
CASSQDRGPEGEQYF
TGCGCCAGCAGCCAAGATCGCGGACCGGAGGGCGAGCAGTACTTC
>once|TRBJ2-3|NA|TRBV24-1
CATSDPGVDTDTQYF
TGTGCCACCAGTGATCCAGGGGTCGACACAGATACGCAGTATTTT
>NA|TRBJ1-3|NA|TRBV9
CASSVAEPTGVSGNTIYF
TGTGCCAGCAGCGTAGCTGAGCCGACGGGTGTCTCTGGAAACACCATATATTTT
>NA|TRBJ2-1|TRBD2|TRBV5-1
CASSSQTSGSSNEQFF
TGCGCCAGCAGCTCCCAAACTAGCGGGAGCTCCAATGAGCAGTTCTTC
>NA|TRBJ2-7|TRBD2|TRBV29-1
CSVEKGTSGGFQYF
TGCAGCGTTGAAAAGGGGACTAGCGGGGGGTTTCAGTACTTC
>NA|TRBJ2-5|NA|TRBV29-1
CSVEEGPSEQYF
TGCAGCGTTGAAGAGGGCCCCAGTGAGCAGTACTTC
>NA|TRBJ2-3|TRBD2|TRBV5-1
CASSLASGAPDTQYF
TGCGCCAGCAGCTTGGCTAGCGGGGCCCCAGATACGCAGTATTTT
>NA|TRBJ2-5|TRBD2|TRBV20-1
CSARQLAGVPWGETQYF
TGCAGTGCTAGACAGTTAGCGGGCGTTCCGTGGGGGGAGACCCAGTACTTC
>NA|TRBJ2-2|NA|TRBV5-1
CASSFRGTSAFNTGELFF
TGCGCCAGCAGCTTCCGAGGGACATCGGCTTTTAACACCGGGGAGCTGTTTTTT
>few|TRBJ2-3|NA|TRBV2
CASSVSGLRTDTQYF
TGTGCCAGCAGCGTATCGGGACTTCGCACAGATACGCAGTATTTT
>NA|TRBJ2-5|TRBD1|TRBV12-3/TRBV12-4
CASSLVYRGTPTRETQYF
TGTGCCAGCAGTTTAGTATACAGGGGGACCCCGACGAGAGAGACCCAGTACTTC
>NA|TRBJ2-1|NA|TRBV10-3
CAISMTGNDEQFF
TGTGCCATCTCTATGACAGGTAACGATGAGCAGTTCTTC
>few|TRBJ2-3|TRBD2|TRBV29-1
CSVEKRELADTQYF
TGCAGCGTTGAGAAGCGGGAGCTGGCAGATACGCAGTATTTT
>few|TRBJ2-3|NA|TRBV2
CASSVIGGPADTQYF
TGTGCCAGCAGTGTGATTGGGGGGCCGGCAGATACGCAGTATTTT
>few|TRBJ1-1|NA|TRBV3-1
CASSSTPNTEAFF
TGTGCCAGCAGCTCCACACCTAACACTGAAGCTTTCTTT
>NA|TRBJ2-7|TRBD2|TRBV20-1
CRARGVQGGYEQYF
TGCAGGGCTAGAGGCGTCCAGGGAGGGTACGAGCAGTACTTC
>NA|TRBJ2-3|NA|TRBV28
CASRDSLDTQYF
TGTGCCAGCAGGGACAGTCTAGATACGCAGTATTTT
>NA|TRBJ1-5|NA|TRBV6-2/TRBV6-3
CAISWQLSNQPQHF
TGTGCCATCTCCTGGCAATTAAGCAATCAGCCCCAGCATTTT
>few|TRBJ2-3|TRBD2|TRBV9
CASSVDPGLASDTQYF
TGTGCCAGCAGCGTAGACCCGGGACTAGCGTCGGATACGCAGTATTTT
>many|TRBJ2-7|NA|TRBV6-5
CASSSRTPPPLEQYF
TGTGCCAGCAGTTCTCGGACTCCGCCTCCTTTGGAGCAGTACTTC
>NA|TRBJ1-1|TRBD1|TRBV7-2
CASSITGGGGYFEAFF
TGTGCCAGCAGCATTACAGGGGGCGGCGGATATTTTGAAGCTTTCTTT
>NA|TRBJ2-1|TRBD2|TRBV29-1
CSYPTSGRNNEQFF
TGCAGCTACCCGACTAGCGGGAGGAACAATGAGCAGTTCTTC
>once|TRBJ2-3|NA|TRBV20-1
CSARDRGWAGTSSTDTQYF
TGCAGTGCTAGAGATCGTGGGTGGGCTGGCACCTCTAGCACAGATACGCAGTATTTT
>few|TRBJ2-6|NA|TRBV14
CASSQGGANSGANVLTF
TGTGCCAGCAGCCAAGGAGGGGCCAACTCTGGGGCCAACGTCCTGACTTTC
>NA|TRBJ1-4|NA|TRBV29-1
CSVSFGTNEKLFF
TGCAGCGTCTCATTCGGAACTAATGAAAAACTGTTTTTT
>few|TRBJ1-1|TRBD1|TRBV9
CASRPGTGGNTEAFF
TGTGCCAGCAGACCCGGGACAGGGGGTAACACTGAAGCTTTCTTT
>once|TRBJ2-1|NA|TRBV12-3/TRBV12-4
CASRQQGTGVYNEQFF
TGTGCCAGCAGACAACAGGGGACGGGAGTCTACAATGAGCAGTTCTTC
>NA|TRBJ2-7|NA|TRBV28
CASSSPVGVENEQYF
TGTGCCAGCAGTTCCCCGGTAGGGGTGGAAAACGAGCAGTACTTC
>many|TRBJ1-3|TRBD1|TRBV6-6
CASSLGQGITGNTIYF
TGTGCCAGCAGTCTGGGACAGGGGATTACTGGAAACACCATATATTTT
>once|TRBJ2-1|NA|TRBV6-2/TRBV6-3
CASSRGTNPYNEQFF
TGTGCCAGCAGTAGGGGGACTAACCCCTACAATGAGCAGTTCTTC
>NA|TRBJ2-1|TRBD2|TRBV20-1
CSAALPGLAGGTRGCELFF
TGCAGTGCTGCACTACCGGGACTAGCGGGGGGTACCCGCGGTTGTGAGCTGTTCTTC
>NA|TRBJ2-3|NA|TRBV12-3/TRBV12-4
CASNLGGYSTDTQYF
TGTGCCAGCAACCTGGGGGGATATAGCACAGATACGCAGTATTTT